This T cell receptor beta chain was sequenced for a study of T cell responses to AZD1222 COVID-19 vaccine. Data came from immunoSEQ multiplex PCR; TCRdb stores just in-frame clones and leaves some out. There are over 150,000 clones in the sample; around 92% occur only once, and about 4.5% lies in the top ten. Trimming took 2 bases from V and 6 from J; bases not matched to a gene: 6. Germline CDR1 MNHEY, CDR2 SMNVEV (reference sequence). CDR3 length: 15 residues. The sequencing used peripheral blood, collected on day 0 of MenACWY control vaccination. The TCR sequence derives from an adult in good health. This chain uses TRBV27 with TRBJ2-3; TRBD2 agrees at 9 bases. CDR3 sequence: CASSLGSGRFDTQYF. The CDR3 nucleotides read TGTGCCAGCAGTTTAGGGAGCGGGAGGTTTGATACGCAGTATTTT.